This T cell receptor (beta chain) is from a study of OX40 agonist ivuxolimab in advanced cancers. Only in-frame clones appear in the TCRdb table, and some are missing; sequencing was by immunoSEQ multiplex PCR. This sample has fewer than 40,000 clones, with about 88% found just once. Looked up from germline, CDR1 is PRHDT and CDR2 is FYEKMQ (reference sequence). This CDR3 is built from 13 residues. V dropped 4 bases and J dropped 4 bases, with 10 bases sitting between them. The starting material was CD4+ or CD8+ T cells sorted from blood, obtained in a trial of the OX40 agonist ivuxolimab. The chain joins TRBV13 to TRBJ1-1; D not certain. This receptor was obtained from an adult with an advanced solid tumor such as melanoma, head and neck, liver or kidney cancer. CDR3 DNA: TGTGCCAGCAGCTCAACCCGGGGCACTGAAGCTTTCTTT. It yields the protein CASSSTRGTEAFF.